This is a list of T cell receptor beta chains from one sample in a study of CXCR3-negative and CXCR3-positive naive CD8 T cells. TCRdb reprocessed the 5' RACE reads, with one entry per CDR3 protein and no DNA. The table lists some 130,000 distinct CDR3 sequences. The material sequenced was naive CXCR3+ CD8+ T cells from blood. Receptors originate from a human donor in good health. Some clones in this sample may be carry-over from other donors' samples. Each CDR3 is given with its conserved first and last residue.

CDR3: CASTEGLWYEQYF
V: TRBV12-3/TRBV12-4
J: TRBJ2-7

CDR3: CASSPSDRDNQPQHF
V: TRBV5-1
J: TRBJ1-5

CDR3: CAISRGDHEQYF
V: TRBV10-3
J: TRBJ2-7

CDR3: CASRPSILAKNIQYF
V: TRBV12-3/TRBV12-4
J: TRBJ2-4

CDR3: CATSVSSYNEQFF
V: TRBV24-1
J: TRBJ2-1

CDR3: CASSQERASGVYEQYF
V: TRBV4-3
J: TRBJ2-7

CDR3: CASSLGQGGRFSYNEQFF
V: TRBV5-1
J: TRBJ2-1

CDR3: CASSLPEGTEAFF
V: TRBV28
J: TRBJ1-1

CDR3: CASRGTSGRTDTQYF
V: TRBV2
J: TRBJ2-3

CDR3: CASSFDPGGREKLFF
V: TRBV12-3/TRBV12-4
J: TRBJ1-4

CDR3: CSARDSEPLAGGNTIYF
V: TRBV20-1
J: TRBJ1-3

CDR3: CAWSVRGAYNEQFF
V: TRBV30
J: TRBJ2-1

CDR3: CSASSTGGSGEQYF
V: TRBV29-1
J: TRBJ2-7

CDR3: CASSLTPDAVYEQYF
V: TRBV7-2
J: TRBJ2-7

CDR3: CACLGGNQPQHF
V: TRBV12-2
J: TRBJ1-5

CDR3: CASSHQAGGNYEQYF
V: TRBV6-6
J: TRBJ2-7

CDR3: CSATDSGTEAFF
V: TRBV29-1
J: TRBJ1-1

CDR3: CASSQDLAGGYNEQFF
V: TRBV4-3
J: TRBJ2-1

CDR3: CASSEAGTDFNQPQHF
V: TRBV7-9
J: TRBJ1-5

CDR3: CASSGPDRAYEQYF
V: TRBV3-1
J: TRBJ2-7

CDR3: CASSASVSYNEQFF
V: TRBV6-2/TRBV6-3
J: TRBJ2-1

CDR3: CASTPSSGGTYEQYF
V: TRBV12-3/TRBV12-4
J: TRBJ2-7

CDR3: CASRREGATEAFF
V: TRBV27
J: TRBJ1-1

CDR3: CASTYLDRGDYGYTF
V: TRBV7-9
J: TRBJ1-2

CDR3: CASSEFQEIHGYTF
V: TRBV6-1
J: TRBJ1-2

CDR3: CSARDRLAGGPPYNEQFF
V: TRBV20-1
J: TRBJ2-1

CDR3: CICRGADTEAFF
V: TRBV29-1
J: TRBJ1-1

CDR3: CASSVEDGANVLTF
V: TRBV9
J: TRBJ2-6

CDR3: CASSYQGPNSPLHF
V: TRBV6-5
J: TRBJ1-6

CDR3: CATSYGTHTGEQYF
V: TRBV12-3/TRBV12-4
J: TRBJ2-7

CDR3: CASSPNLAGGRLREQYF
V: TRBV14
J: TRBJ2-7